These 12 T cell receptor beta chains came from one sample sequenced in a study of T cell responses to AZD1222 COVID-19 vaccine. Using immunoSEQ multiplex PCR, the repertoire was profiled, and TCRdb retains in-frame clones only, with some absent. Of some 110,000 clones listed, about 86% are singletons. The sequencing here drew on peripheral blood, taken 28 days after the second AZD1222 dose. These receptors were taken from an adult who received the AZD1222 COVID-19 vaccine.

This rearrangement joins TRBV29-1 to TRBJ1-2, with D maybe TRBD1 (5 bases). Trimming shortened V by 6 bases and J by 6 bases, and 14 bases separated the two germline ends. Germline lookup yields CDR1 SQVTM and CDR2 ANQGSEA. The CDR3 runs 12 residues. CDR3: CSVGSGGDGYTF. The CDR3 nucleotides are TGCAGCGTCGGTAGTGGGGGGGATGGCTACACCTTC.

This chain uses TRBV10-3 with TRBJ1-6, with 9 bases identical to TRBD1. Trimming removed 4 bases from V and 8 bases from J; junction bases left unmatched: 6. This CDR3 contains 15 residues. Germline CDR1 is ENHRY and CDR2 is SYGVKD. The CDR3 nucleotides are TGTGCCATCAGTGGAGGACAGGGGAGTGATTCACCCCTCCACTTT. Translating it yields CAISGGQGSDSPLHF.

The chain carries TRBV11-2 and TRBJ1-1; D is ambiguous. This CDR3 has 13 amino acids. Germline V gene data show CDR1 as SGHAT and CDR2 as FQNNGV. Trimming removed 4 bases from V and 6 bases from J, with 12 bases in between. The CDR3 DNA reads TGTGCCAGCAGCTGGGGTTTGGTCGCTGAAGCTTTCTTT. Translating it yields CASSWGLVAEAFF.

This clone was detected a few times. The V call is TRBV10-3, the J call TRBJ1-2; TRBD1 is a possible D gene (6 bases). Trimming shortened V by 0 bases and J by 4 bases, and 12 bases separated the two germline ends. The length of the CDR3 is 15 residues. The germline CDR1 and CDR2 sequences are ENHRY and SYGVKD. CDR3 amino acids: CAISESQGGGYGYTF. The CDR3 DNA reads as TGTGCCATCAGTGAGTCTCAGGGAGGGGGCTATGGCTACACCTTC.

The CDR3 DNA sequence: TGTGCCAGCAGCTTAGTGGTAGCGGGAGGGAGCACAGATACGCAGTATTTT. Its translation: CASSLVVAGGSTDTQYF. The rearrangement links TRBV11-2 to TRBJ2-3; 11 positions match TRBD2. Germline loops: CDR1 SGHAT, CDR2 FQNNGV. With V trimmed by 1 base and J by 0 bases, 3 bases remained unmatched. This CDR3 region has 17 residues.

This clone has just one count. The chain has TRBV4-3 and TRBJ1-2; 7 bases are shared with TRBD1. The CDR3 extends over 15 amino acids. V trimming: 0 bases; J trimming: 4 bases; junction bases outside the gene matches: 5. Germline V CDR1 and CDR2: LGHNA, YSLEER. The CDR3 loop is CASSQDDRVGYGYTF. CDR3 DNA sequence: TGCGCCAGCAGCCAAGATGACAGGGTCGGCTATGGCTACACCTTC.

J is TRBJ1-4 and V is TRBV12-3 or TRBV12-4, with D possibly TRBD1 on 6 matching bases. Trimming removed 2 bases at V and 8 bases at J, with 6 bases between. This CDR3 contains 12 residues. The CDR3 coding sequence is TGTGCCAGCAGTTTAAGGGGGGAAAAACTGTTTTTT. Amino acid sequence: CASSLRGEKLFF.

This chain joins TRBV27 and TRBJ2-3; TRBD2 might be the D (6 bases). The ends were cut back, 6 bases at V and 2 bases at J, with 33 bases in the middle. The CDR3 sequence is 21 residues long. Germline values: CDR1 MNHEY, CDR2 SMNVEV (reference sequence). CDR3 sequence reads: CASRPLGQAARGGRPTDTQYF. Written as DNA, the CDR3 is TGTGCCAGCAGACCCCTCGGGCAGGCGGCAAGAGGTGGGAGGCCCACAGATACGCAGTATTTT.

V gene TRBV5-1 combines with J gene TRBJ1-1; weak D call: TRBD1 (6 bases). V gave up 0 bases and J gave up 0 bases, with 9 bases separating them. The CDR3 loop spans 15 amino acids. CDR1 is SGHRS, CDR2 YFSETQ, per germline. The CDR3 nucleotides are TGCGCCAGCAGCTTGGATGGGGGCATGAACACTGAAGCTTTCTTT. This sequence encodes CASSLDGGMNTEAFF.

J is TRBJ1-2 and V is TRBV3-1 (or the pseudogene TRBV3-2); the D gene is possibly TRBD1 (5 bases). Looked up from germline, CDR1 is LGHDT and CDR2 is YNNKEL (reference sequence). The CDR3 spans 15 residues. V was clipped by 4 bases and J by 3 bases, with 15 bases between them. CDR3 sequence (DNA): TGTGCCAGCAGCCGTGCAAGGGGAGGAGACTATGGCTACACCTTC. Protein product: CASSRARGGDYGYTF.

The chain uses TRBV18 and TRBJ2-7, with 9 bases lining up with TRBD1. This CDR3 has 14 amino acids. Germline loops: CDR1 KGHSH, CDR2 LQKENI. V shed 3 bases, J shed 6 bases, and the junction held 6 bases outside the gene matches. Here the CDR3 DNA reads TGTGCCAGCTCACCCCGGACAGGGGCGGGCGAGCAGTACTTC. Translated: CASSPRTGAGEQYF.

This chain links TRBV6-2 or TRBV6-3 with TRBJ1-5; D is unresolved. Germline lookup yields CDR1 MNHEY and CDR2 SVGEGT. CDR3 length: 13 amino acids. Trimming removed 4 bases at V and 0 bases at J, with 4 bases between. CDR3 DNA sequence: TGTGCCAGCAGTTCGAATAGCAATCAGCCCCAGCATTTT. Its translation: CASSSNSNQPQHF.